A single sample is the source of the 12 T cell receptor beta chains below, sequenced in a study of CD8 T cells in Susac syndrome. RNA totalling 0.5 to 1 ug underwent reverse transcription with random hexamers. Each CDR3 protein is one row after TCRdb ran MiXCR on the immunoSEQ multiplex PCR reads. The sample has some 220,000 distinct CDR3 sequences, roughly 96% seen once. The material sequenced was CD4+ T cells from PBMCs. The receptor set was obtained from a human donor with multiple sclerosis.

The chain links TRBV3-1 to TRBJ2-1; D not certain. Trimming removed 3 bases from V and 3 bases from J, with 15 bases in between. Germline V gives CDR1 LGHDT, CDR2 YNNKEL (reference sequence). The CDR3 has 16 residues. As DNA, the CDR3 is TGTGCCAGCAGCCACTTGTCGGGTTCGGGCTACAATGAGCAGTTCTTC. Residues: CASSHLSGSGYNEQFF.

The chain combines TRBV15 with TRBJ2-3, with D unclear. Trimming shortened V by 5 bases and J by 2 bases, and 11 bases separated the two germline ends. CDR1 and CDR2 (germline): LNHNV, YYDKDF (reference sequence). The CDR3 loop spans 14 amino acids. The CDR3 DNA reads as TGTGCCACCAGCCGACAATACCCCACAGATACGCAGTATTTT. Translated: CATSRQYPTDTQYF. Using reference TRBV15 and TRBJ2-3 for the parts outside the CDR3, the full variable domain is DAMVIQNPRYQVTQFGKPVTLSCSQTLNHNVMYWYQQKSSQAPKLLFHYYDKDFNNEADTPDNFQSRRPNTSFCFLDIRSPGLGDTAMYLCATSRQYPTDTQYFGPGTRLTVL.

This clonotype was observed a single time. The gene calls are TRBV4-1 and TRBJ2-7, with TRBD2 matching 7 bases. The CDR3 totals 15 residues. The V segment lost 3 bases and the J segment 0 bases; nucleotides outside the gene matches: 5. CDR1 is MGHRA, CDR2 YSYEKL, per germline. The CDR3 protein is CASSHTSASSYEQYF. In DNA form, the CDR3 reads TGCGCCAGCAGCCACACTAGCGCGAGCTCCTACGAGCAGTACTTC.

The chain combines TRBV9 with TRBJ2-7, with 8 bases identical to TRBD2. Germline V gene lookup returns CDR1 SGDLS and CDR2 YYNGEE. The CDR3 extends over 13 amino acids. V shed 4 bases and J 2 bases; nucleotides not matched to a gene: 2. As DNA, the CDR3 is TGTGCCAGCAGCTCGGGAGGGGCCTACGAGCAGTACTTC. Its protein is CASSSGGAYEQYF.

The CDR3 region is CSARGQGFGEQFF. DNA for the CDR3: TGCAGTGCTAGGGGTCAGGGTTTCGGTGAGCAGTTCTTC. This chain connects TRBV20-1 to TRBJ2-1; weak D call: TRBD1 (5 bases). The V gene's germline CDR1 is DFQATT and CDR2 SNEGSKA (reference sequence). The V gene lost 3 bases and the J gene lost 9 bases, with 15 bases spanning the gap. This CDR3 has 13 amino acids.

The chain is built from TRBV15 and TRBJ2-5; 13 bases fit TRBD2. This CDR3 is built from 18 residues. Germline CDR1 is LNHNV and CDR2 is YYDKDF (reference sequence). V lost 8 bases to trimming and J lost 5 bases; unmatched junction nucleotides: 17. This chain's CDR3 is CATRKLAGGPLTKETQYF. The CDR3 nucleotides are TGTGCCACCCGGAAACTAGCGGGAGGGCCCCTAACTAAGGAGACCCAGTACTTC. Supplemented by reference TRBV15 and TRBJ2-5, the full variable domain reads DAMVIQNPRYQVTQFGKPVTLSCSQTLNHNVMYWYQQKSSQAPKLLFHYYDKDFNNEADTPDNFQSRRPNTSFCFLDIRSPGLGDTAMYLCATRKLAGGPLTKETQYFGPGTRLLVL.

Only one count was recorded for this clonotype. The V gene is TRBV28, the J gene TRBJ2-7; TRBD2 agrees at 7 bases. The CDR3 length is 14 residues. V lost 4 bases, J lost 4 bases, and 7 bases stayed unmatched. Looked up from germline, CDR1 is MDHEN and CDR2 is SYDVKM. CDR3 nucleotides: TGTGCCAGCAGTTATGGCGGGAGTTTATACGAGCAGTACTTC. Protein sequence: CASSYGGSLYEQYF. Drawing the rest from reference TRBV28 and TRBJ2-7, the complete variable domain is DVKVTQSSRYLVKRTGEKVFLECVQDMDHENMFWYRQDPGLGLRLIYFSYDVKMKEKGDIPEGYSVSREKKERFSLILESASTNQTSMYLCASSYGGSLYEQYFGPGTRLTVT.

CDR3 region: CASRVLTGELFF. The CDR3 region has the DNA TGCGCCAGCAGGGTGCTCACCGGGGAGCTGTTTTTT. The rearrangement links TRBV5-1 to TRBJ2-2; no definite D call. The CDR3 spans 12 residues. V lost 5 bases and J lost 4, with 6 bases in between. CDR1 is SGHRS, CDR2 YFSETQ, per germline.

The chain has TRBV30 and TRBJ2-7; weak D call: TRBD1 (6 bases). V lost 4 bases to trimming and J lost 5 bases, with 12 bases between them. This CDR3 spans 12 amino acids. In germline, CDR1 is GTSNPN, CDR2 SVGIG (reference sequence). CDR3 region: CAWTGAGDEQYF. CDR3 coding DNA: TGTGCCTGGACAGGGGCCGGGGACGAGCAGTACTTC. Drawing the rest from reference TRBV30 and TRBJ2-7, the complete variable domain is SQTIHQWPATLVQPVGSPLSLECTVEGTSNPNLYWYRQAAGRGLQLLFYSVGIGQISSEVPQNLSASRPQDRQFILSSKKLLLSDSGFYLCAWTGAGDEQYFGPGTRLTVT.

The chain has TRBV7-2 and TRBJ2-7; no reliable D call. Germline CDR1 SGHTA, CDR2 FQGNSA. CDR3 size: 15 residues. Trimming stripped 1 base from V and 5 bases from J, with 15 bases between. DNA of the CDR3: TGTGCCAGCAGCTTAGAAGGACGACCGCGAGACGAGCAGTACTTC. Translation: CASSLEGRPRDEQYF. The whole variable domain, filled in from reference TRBV7-2 and TRBJ2-7, reads GAGVSQSPSNKVTEKGKDVELRCDPISGHTALYWYRQSLGQGLEFLIYFQGNSAPDKSGLPSDRFSAERTGGSVSTLTIQRTQQEDSAVYLCASSLEGRPRDEQYFGPGTRLTVT.

This sequence joins TRBV3-1 and TRBJ2-1; D perhaps matches TRBD2 (6 bases). Germline-derived CDR1 and CDR2 are LGHDT and YNNKEL (reference sequence). CDR3 length: 15 residues. V lost 2 bases, J lost 9 bases, and 17 bases lay in between. The CDR3 region has the DNA TGTGCCAGCAGCCAAACAGGACTACCTCGCACTGAGCAGTTCTTC. It codes for CASSQTGLPRTEQFF.

The chain employs TRBV24-1 and TRBJ2-6; 7 positions agree with TRBD1. This CDR3 comprises 17 residues. CDR1 KGHDR and CDR2 SFDVKD come from the germline V gene. V shed 10 bases and J 5 bases; nucleotides not matched to a gene: 16. Written as DNA, the CDR3 is TGTGCCACACGGCCGGGACAGCGGAATCGAAGGGCCAACGTCCTGACTTTC. Its protein product is CATRPGQRNRRANVLTF.